This T cell receptor beta chain comes out of a study of blood T cell repertoires in COVID-19. Study summary: Sites across the United States, Italy and Spain contributed samples from acute and convalescent COVID-19.

CDR3 length equals 16 residues. V shed 7 bases and J shed 2 bases, with 18 bases lying between them. Germline V gives CDR1 MDHEN, CDR2 SYDVKM. Some clones are missing from TCRdb's copy, which holds only in-frame ones; the method was immunoSEQ multiplex PCR. The table shows around 160,000 clones, with around 85% occurring only once. The genes are TRBV28 and TRBJ1-3, with unresolved D. The sequenced sample was peripheral blood. This TCR was recovered from a woman in her 40s with active or convalescent COVID-19. The CDR3 sequence is CASNLARGVPGNTIYF. The CDR3 coding sequence is TGTGCCAGCAACCTGGCCCGCGGTGTCCCTGGAAACACCATATATTTT.